This TCR beta chain was observed in a study of CD8 T cells in Susac syndrome. The V gene lost 0 bases and the J gene lost 6 bases, with 14 bases spanning the gap. The CDR3 has 15 residues. Per germline, CDR1 MNHEY and CDR2 SVGEGT. Random-hexamer reverse transcription was applied to about 0.45 to 1 ug RNA. TCRdb passed the immunoSEQ multiplex PCR reads through MiXCR, listing each CDR3 protein once. Of about 300,000 distinct CDR3 sequences detected, 70% to 90% appear once; the ten largest clones hold around 0.2%. The chain combines TRBV6-2 or TRBV6-3 with TRBJ2-5; TRBD2 is a possible D gene (6 bases). The clonotype originates from a human donor with multiple sclerosis. Sequencing was done on a sample of CD8+ T cells from PBMCs. The CDR3 loop reads CASSYSVEGGKTQYF. The CDR3 DNA follows: TGTGCCAGCAGTTACTCGGTCGAGGGCGGGAAGACCCAGTACTTC.